This T cell receptor (beta chain) was recorded in a study of T-cell memory formation after mild COVID-19. Germline-derived CDR1 and CDR2 are MGHDK and SYGVNS. The CDR3 has 14 amino acids. Trimming took 1 base from V and 6 from J, leaving 12 bases between them. TCRdb re-called the 5' RACE reads with MiXCR, one entry per CDR3 protein. The data hold about 600,000 distinct CDR3 sequences, with roughly 21% observed a single time. The sample comprised PBMCs or a T cell subset sorted from them (not recorded which). This TCR derives from an adult woman who had mild COVID-19 (a few samples of this study predate the infection). Cell type and time point are not known. The J gene is TRBJ1-2, the V gene TRBV25-1; unclear D gene. The CDR3 DNA sequence: TGTGCCAGCAGTGAATTGGACGGGAACCATGGCTACACCTTC. Amino acids: CASSELDGNHGYTF.